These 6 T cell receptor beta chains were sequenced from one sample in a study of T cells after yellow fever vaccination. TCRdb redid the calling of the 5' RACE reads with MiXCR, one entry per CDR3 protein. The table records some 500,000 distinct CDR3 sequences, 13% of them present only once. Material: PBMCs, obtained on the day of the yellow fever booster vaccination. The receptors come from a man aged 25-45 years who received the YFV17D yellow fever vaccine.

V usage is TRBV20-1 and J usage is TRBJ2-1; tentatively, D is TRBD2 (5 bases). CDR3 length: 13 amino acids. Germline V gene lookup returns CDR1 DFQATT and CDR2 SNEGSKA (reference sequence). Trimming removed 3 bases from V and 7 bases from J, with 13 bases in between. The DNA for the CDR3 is TGCAGTGCTAGTGAGGGCCTGTTGAATGAGCAGTTCTTC. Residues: CSASEGLLNEQFF.

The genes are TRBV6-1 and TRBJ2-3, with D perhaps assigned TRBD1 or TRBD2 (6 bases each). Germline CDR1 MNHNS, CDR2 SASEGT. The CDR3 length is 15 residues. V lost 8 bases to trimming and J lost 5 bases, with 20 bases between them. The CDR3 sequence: CASSWGQRAGDTQYF. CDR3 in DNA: TGTGCCAGCTCTTGGGGGCAGCGGGCAGGAGATACGCAGTATTTT.

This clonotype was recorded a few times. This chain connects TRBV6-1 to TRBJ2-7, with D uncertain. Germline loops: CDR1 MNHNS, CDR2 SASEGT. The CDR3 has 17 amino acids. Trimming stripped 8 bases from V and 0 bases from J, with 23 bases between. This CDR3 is CASAPFSGALYSYEQYF. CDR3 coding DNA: TGTGCCAGCGCTCCTTTCTCTGGAGCCCTCTACTCCTACGAGCAGTACTTC.

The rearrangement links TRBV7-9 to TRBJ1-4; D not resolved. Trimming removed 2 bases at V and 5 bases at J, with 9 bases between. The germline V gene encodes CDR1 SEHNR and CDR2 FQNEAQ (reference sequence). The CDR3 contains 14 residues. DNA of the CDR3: TGTGCCAGCAGCTTAATGGGATTAAATGAAAAACTGTTTTTT. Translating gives CASSLMGLNEKLFF.

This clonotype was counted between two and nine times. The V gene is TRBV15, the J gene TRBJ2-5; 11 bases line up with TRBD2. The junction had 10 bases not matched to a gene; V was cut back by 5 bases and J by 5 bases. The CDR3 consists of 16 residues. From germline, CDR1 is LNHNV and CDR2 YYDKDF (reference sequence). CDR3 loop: CATSSRRLAGRETQYF. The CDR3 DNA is TGTGCCACCAGCTCCAGACGACTAGCGGGACGGGAGACCCAGTACTTC. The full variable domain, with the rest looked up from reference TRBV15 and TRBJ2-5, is DAMVIQNPRYQVTQFGKPVTLSCSQTLNHNVMYWYQQKSSQAPKLLFHYYDKDFNNEADTPDNFQSRRPNTSFCFLDIRSPGLGDTAMYLCATSSRRLAGRETQYFGPGTRLLVL.

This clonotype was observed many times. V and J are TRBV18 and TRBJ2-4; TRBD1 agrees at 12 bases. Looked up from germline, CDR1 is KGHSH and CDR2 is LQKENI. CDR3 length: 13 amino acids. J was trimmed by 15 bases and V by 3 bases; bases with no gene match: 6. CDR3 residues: CASSPPGQGASYF. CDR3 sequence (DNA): TGTGCCAGCTCACCCCCGGGACAGGGGGCGTCGTACTTC.